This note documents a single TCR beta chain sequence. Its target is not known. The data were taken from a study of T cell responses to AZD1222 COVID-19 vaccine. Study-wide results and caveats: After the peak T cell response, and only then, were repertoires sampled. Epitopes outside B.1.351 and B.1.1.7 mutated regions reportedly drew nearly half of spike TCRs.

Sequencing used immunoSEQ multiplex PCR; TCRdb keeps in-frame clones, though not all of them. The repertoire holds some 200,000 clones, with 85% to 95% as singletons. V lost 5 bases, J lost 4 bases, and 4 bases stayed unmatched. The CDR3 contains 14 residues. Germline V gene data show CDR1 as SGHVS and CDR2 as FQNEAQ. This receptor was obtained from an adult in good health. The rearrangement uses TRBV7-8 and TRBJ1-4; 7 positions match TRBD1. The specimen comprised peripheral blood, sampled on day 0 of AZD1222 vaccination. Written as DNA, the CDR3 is TGTGCCAGCAGCCGGGACAGCTTTAATGAAAAACTGTTTTTT. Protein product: CASSRDSFNEKLFF.